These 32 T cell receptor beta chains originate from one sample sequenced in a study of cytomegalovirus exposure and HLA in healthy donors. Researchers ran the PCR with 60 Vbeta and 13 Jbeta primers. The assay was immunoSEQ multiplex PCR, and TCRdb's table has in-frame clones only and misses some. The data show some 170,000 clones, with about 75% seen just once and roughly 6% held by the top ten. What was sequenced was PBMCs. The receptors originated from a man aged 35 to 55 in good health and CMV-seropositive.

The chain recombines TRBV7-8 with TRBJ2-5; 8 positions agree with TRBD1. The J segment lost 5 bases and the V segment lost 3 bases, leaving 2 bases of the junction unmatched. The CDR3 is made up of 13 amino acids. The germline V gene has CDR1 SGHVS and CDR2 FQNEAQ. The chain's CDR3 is CASSFDRGETQYF. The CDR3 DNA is TGTGCCAGCAGCTTTGACAGGGGCGAGACCCAGTACTTC.

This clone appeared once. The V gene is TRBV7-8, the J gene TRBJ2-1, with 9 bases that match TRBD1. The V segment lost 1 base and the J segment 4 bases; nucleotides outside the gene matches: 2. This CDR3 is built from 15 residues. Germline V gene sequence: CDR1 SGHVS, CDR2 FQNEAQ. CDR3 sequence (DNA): TGTGCCAGCAGCTTAGGCGGACAGGGGTACAATGAGCAGTTCTTC. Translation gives CASSLGGQGYNEQFF. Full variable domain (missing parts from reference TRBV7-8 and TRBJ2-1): GAGVSQSPRYKVAKRGQDVALRCDPISGHVSLFWYQQALGQGPEFLTYFQNEAQLDKSGLPSDRFFAERPEGSVSTLKIQRTQQEDSAVYLCASSLGGQGYNEQFFGPGTRLTVL.

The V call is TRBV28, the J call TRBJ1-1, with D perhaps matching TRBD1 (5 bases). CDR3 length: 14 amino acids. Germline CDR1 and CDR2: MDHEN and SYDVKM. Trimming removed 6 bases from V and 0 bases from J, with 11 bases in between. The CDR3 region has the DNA TGTGCCAGCAGGGTGGGACTTATGAACACTGAAGCTTTCTTT. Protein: CASRVGLMNTEAFF. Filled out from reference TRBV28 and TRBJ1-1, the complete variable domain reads DVKVTQSSRYLVKRTGEKVFLECVQDMDHENMFWYRQDPGLGLRLIYFSYDVKMKEKGDIPEGYSVSREKKERFSLILESASTNQTSMYLCASRVGLMNTEAFFGQGTRLTVV.

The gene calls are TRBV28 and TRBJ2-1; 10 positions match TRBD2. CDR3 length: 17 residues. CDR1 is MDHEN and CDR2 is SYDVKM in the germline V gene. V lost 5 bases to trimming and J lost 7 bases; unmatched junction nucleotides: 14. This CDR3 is CASSHPRSGRAGNEQFF. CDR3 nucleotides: TGTGCCAGCAGTCACCCTAGGAGCGGGAGGGCCGGGAATGAGCAGTTCTTC.

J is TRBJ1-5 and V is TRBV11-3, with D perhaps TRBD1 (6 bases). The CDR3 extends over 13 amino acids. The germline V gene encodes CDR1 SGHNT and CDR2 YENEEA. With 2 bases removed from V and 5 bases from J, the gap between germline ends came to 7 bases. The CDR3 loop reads CASSLYRDQPQHF. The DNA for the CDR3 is TGTGCCAGCAGCTTATACAGGGATCAGCCCCAGCATTTT.

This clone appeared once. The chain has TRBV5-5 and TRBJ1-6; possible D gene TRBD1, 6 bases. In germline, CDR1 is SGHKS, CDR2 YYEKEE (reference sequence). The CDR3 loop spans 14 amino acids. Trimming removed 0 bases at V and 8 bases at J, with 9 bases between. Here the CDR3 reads CASSLGQAYSPLHF. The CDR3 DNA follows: TGTGCCAGCAGCTTGGGACAGGCCTATTCACCCCTCCACTTT.

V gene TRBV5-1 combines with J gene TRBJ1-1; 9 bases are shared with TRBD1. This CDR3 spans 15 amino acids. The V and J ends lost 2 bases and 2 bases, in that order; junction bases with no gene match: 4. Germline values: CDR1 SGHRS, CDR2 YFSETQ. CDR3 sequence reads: CASSLQGAPNTEAFF. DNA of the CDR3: TGCGCCAGCAGCTTACAGGGGGCCCCTAACACTGAAGCTTTCTTT.

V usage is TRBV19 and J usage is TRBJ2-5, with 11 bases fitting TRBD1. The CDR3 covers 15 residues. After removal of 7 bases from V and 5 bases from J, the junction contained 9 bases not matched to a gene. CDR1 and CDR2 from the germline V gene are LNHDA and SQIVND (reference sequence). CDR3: CASKTGQGAVETQYF. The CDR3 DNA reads TGTGCCAGTAAAACCGGACAGGGGGCTGTGGAGACCCAGTACTTC.

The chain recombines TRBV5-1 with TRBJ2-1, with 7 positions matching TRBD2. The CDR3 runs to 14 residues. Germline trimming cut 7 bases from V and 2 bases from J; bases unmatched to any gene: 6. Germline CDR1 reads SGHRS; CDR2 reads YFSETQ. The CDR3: CASGLAEPYNEQFF. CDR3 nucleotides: TGCGCCAGCGGGCTAGCGGAGCCCTACAATGAGCAGTTCTTC.

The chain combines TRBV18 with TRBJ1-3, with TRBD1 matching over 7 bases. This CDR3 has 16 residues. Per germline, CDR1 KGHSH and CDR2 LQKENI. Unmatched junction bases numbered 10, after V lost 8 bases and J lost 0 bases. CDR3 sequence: CASSLGQPLSGNTIYF. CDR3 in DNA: TGTGCCAGCAGCTTGGGACAGCCACTCTCTGGAAACACCATATATTTT.

CDR3 sequence: CASSLAGADYGYTF. Written as DNA, the CDR3 is TGTGCCAGCAGCTTAGCGGGGGCGGACTATGGCTACACCTTC. The rearrangement uses TRBV7-8 and TRBJ1-2, with D tentatively TRBD1 (6 bases). Germline-derived CDR1 and CDR2 are SGHVS and FQNEAQ. Trimming left V 0 bases short and J 3 bases short, with 8 bases between. The CDR3 sequence is 14 residues long.

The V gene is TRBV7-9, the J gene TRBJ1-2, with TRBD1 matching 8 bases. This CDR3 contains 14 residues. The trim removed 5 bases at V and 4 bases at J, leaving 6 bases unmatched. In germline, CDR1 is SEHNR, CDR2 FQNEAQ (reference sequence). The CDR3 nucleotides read TGTGCCAGCAGCCCGGACAGGGAGGGCTATGGCTACACCTTC. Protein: CASSPDREGYGYTF.

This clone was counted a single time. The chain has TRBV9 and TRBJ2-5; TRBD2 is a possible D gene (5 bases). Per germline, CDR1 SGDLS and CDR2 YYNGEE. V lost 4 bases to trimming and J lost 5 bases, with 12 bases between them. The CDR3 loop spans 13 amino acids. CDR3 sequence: CASSSTWRETQYF. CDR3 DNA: TGTGCCAGCAGCTCCACCTGGAGGGAGACCCAGTACTTC.

The DNA of the CDR3 is TGTGCCAGCAGTGAATCTGGGGGCTGGAATGAAAAACTGTTTTTT. Translated, it gives CASSESGGWNEKLFF. This chain connects TRBV25-1 to TRBJ1-4, with D possibly TRBD1 on 6 matching bases. The V gene's germline CDR1 is MGHDK and CDR2 SYGVNS. The CDR3 loop spans 15 amino acids. The V and J ends lost 1 base and 5 bases respectively, with 11 bases between them.

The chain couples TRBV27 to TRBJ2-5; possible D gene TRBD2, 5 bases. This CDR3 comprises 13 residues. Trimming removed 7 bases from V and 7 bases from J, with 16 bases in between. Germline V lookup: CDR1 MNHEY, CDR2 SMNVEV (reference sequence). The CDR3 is CASTSRLEGTQYF. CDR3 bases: TGTGCCAGCACCTCCAGGCTTGAGGGGACCCAGTACTTC.

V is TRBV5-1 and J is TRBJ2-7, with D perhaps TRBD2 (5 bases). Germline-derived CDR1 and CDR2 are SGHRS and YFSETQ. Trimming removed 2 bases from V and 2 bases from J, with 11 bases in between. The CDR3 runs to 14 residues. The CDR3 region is CASSLGLRTYEQYF. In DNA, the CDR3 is TGCGCCAGCAGCTTAGGACTGAGAACCTACGAGCAGTACTTC.

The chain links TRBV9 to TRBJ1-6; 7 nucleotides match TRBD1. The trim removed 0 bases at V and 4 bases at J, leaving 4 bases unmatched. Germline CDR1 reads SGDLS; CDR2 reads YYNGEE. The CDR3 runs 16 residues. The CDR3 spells CASSVGGGNYNSPLHF. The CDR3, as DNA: TGTGCCAGCAGCGTAGGAGGGGGCAATTATAATTCACCCCTCCACTTT.

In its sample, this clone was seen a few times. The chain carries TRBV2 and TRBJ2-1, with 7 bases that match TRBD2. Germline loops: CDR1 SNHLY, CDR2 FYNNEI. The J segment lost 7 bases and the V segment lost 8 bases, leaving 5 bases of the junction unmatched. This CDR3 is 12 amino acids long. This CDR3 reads CASGRGENEQFF. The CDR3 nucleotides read TGTGCCAGCGGGAGGGGAGAGAATGAGCAGTTCTTC. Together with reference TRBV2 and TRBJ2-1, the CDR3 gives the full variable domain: EPEVTQTPSHQVTQMGQEVILRCVPISNHLYFYWYRQILGQKVEFLVSFYNNEISEKSEIFDDQFSVERPDGSNFTLKIRSTKLEDSAMYFCASGRGENEQFFGPGTRLTVL.

The CDR3 sequence: CASSDRDRGIYGYTF. In DNA, the CDR3 is TGCGCCAGCAGCGATCGGGACAGGGGCATCTATGGCTACACCTTC. The chain employs TRBV5-1 and TRBJ1-2, with 10 bases lining up with TRBD1. The CDR3 extends over 15 amino acids. The germline CDR1 and CDR2 sequences are SGHRS and YFSETQ. V was pared by 4 bases and J by 4 bases, with 7 bases of the junction left unmatched.

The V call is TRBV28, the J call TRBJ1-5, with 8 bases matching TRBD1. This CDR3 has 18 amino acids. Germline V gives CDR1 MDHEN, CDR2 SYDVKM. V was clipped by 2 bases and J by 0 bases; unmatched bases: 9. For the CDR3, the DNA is TGTGCCAGCAGTTTACCGGGACAGGCGAGATATAGCAATCAGCCCCAGCATTTT. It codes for CASSLPGQARYSNQPQHF.

DNA for the CDR3: TGTGCCAGTAGTATATTAAGGGGTCCTCCCTACGAGCAGTACTTC. Its protein product is CASSILRGPPYEQYF. The chain couples TRBV19 to TRBJ2-7; maybe TRBD1 (5 bases). CDR1 is LNHDA, CDR2 SQIVND, per germline (reference sequence). The CDR3 covers 15 residues. Trimming removed 2 bases at V and 2 bases at J, with 13 bases between.

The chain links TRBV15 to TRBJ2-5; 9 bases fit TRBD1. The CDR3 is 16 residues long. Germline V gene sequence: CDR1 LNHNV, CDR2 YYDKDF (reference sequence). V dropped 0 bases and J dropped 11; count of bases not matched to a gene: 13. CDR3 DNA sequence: TGTGCCACCAGCAGAGACTCCGGGACAGGGAGCTTTGGGCAGTACTTC. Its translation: CATSRDSGTGSFGQYF.

CDR3 protein: CAWSGKDSLNTEAFF. As DNA, the CDR3 is TGTGCCTGGAGTGGGAAGGACAGCCTGAACACTGAAGCTTTCTTT. The J gene is TRBJ1-1, the V gene TRBV30, with D perhaps matching TRBD1 (6 bases). Deletions cut 1 base from V and 0 bases from J, with 12 bases between. CDR1 and CDR2 (germline): GTSNPN, SVGIG (reference sequence). This CDR3 spans 15 amino acids.

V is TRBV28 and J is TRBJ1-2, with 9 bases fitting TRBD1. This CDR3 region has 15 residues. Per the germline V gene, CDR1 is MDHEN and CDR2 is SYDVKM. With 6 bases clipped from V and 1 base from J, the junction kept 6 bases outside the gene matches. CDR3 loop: CASSSSDRGNYGYTF. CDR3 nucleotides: TGTGCCAGCAGCTCGTCGGACAGGGGTAACTATGGCTACACCTTC.

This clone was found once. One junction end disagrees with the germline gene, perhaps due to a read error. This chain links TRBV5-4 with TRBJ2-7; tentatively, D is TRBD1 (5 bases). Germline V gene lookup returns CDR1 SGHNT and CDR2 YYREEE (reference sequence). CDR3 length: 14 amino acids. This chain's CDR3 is CASSLGGTGPVRSF. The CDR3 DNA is TGTGCCAGCAGCTTGGGTGGTACAGGACCCGTCCGTTCCTTC.

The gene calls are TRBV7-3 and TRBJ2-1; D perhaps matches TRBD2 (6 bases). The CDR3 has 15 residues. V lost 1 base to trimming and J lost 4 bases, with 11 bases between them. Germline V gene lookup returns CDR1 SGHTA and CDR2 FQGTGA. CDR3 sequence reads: CASSLKYRGYNEQFF. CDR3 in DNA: TGTGCCAGCAGCTTAAAGTATCGGGGGTACAATGAGCAGTTCTTC.

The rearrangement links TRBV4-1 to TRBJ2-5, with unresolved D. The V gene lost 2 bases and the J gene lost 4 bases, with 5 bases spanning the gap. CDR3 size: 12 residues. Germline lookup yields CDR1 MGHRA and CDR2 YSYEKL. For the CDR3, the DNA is TGCGCCAGCAGCCAATCAGTAGAGACCCAGTACTTC. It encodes CASSQSVETQYF.

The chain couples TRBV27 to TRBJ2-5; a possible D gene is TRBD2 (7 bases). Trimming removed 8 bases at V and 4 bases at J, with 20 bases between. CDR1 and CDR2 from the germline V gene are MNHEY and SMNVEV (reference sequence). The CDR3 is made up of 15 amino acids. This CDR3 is CASSERGAGRETQYF. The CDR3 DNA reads TGTGCCAGCTCCGAACGGGGGGCGGGTCGAGAGACCCAGTACTTC.

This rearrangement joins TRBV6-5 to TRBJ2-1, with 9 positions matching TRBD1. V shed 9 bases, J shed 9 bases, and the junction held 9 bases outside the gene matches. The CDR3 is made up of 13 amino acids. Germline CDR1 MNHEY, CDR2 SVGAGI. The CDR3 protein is CASQNRGHGEQFF. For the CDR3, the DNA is TGTGCCAGTCAAAACAGGGGGCATGGTGAGCAGTTCTTC.

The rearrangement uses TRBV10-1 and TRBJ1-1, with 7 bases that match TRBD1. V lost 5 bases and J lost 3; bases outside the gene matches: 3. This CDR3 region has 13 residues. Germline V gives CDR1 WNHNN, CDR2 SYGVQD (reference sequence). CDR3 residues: CASSTGTDTEAFF. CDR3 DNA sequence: TGCGCCAGCAGTACCGGGACAGACACTGAAGCTTTCTTT.

In DNA form, the CDR3 reads TGTGCCAGCACCCCCCGGGGGACAGGAGACATGAACACTGAAGCTTTCTTT. Its protein product is CASTPRGTGDMNTEAFF. The rearrangement joins TRBV7-9 to TRBJ1-1, with 8 bases that match TRBD1. After removal of 7 bases from V and 0 bases from J, the junction contained 13 bases not matched to a gene. The germline gives CDR1 SEHNR, CDR2 FQNEAQ (reference sequence). The CDR3 is made up of 17 amino acids.

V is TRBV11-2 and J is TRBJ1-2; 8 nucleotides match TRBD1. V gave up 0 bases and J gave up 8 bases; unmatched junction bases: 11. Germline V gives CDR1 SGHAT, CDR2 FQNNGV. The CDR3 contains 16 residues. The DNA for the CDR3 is TGTGCCAGCAGCTTAGATCGGGCAGGGGGCCCTAGGGGCTACACCTTC. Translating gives CASSLDRAGGPRGYTF.